This record looks at one T cell receptor beta chain sequence and its context. This record belongs to a study of T cells expressing NK-cell markers. From germline, CDR1 is SGHAT and CDR2 FQNNGV. The length of the CDR3 is 14 residues. From the 5' RACE reads, TCRdb lists one entry per CDR3 protein and no DNA. In total, the table holds a few hundred thousand distinct CDR3 sequences. The source is a man aged 18-75 years in good health. This chain joins TRBV11-2 and TRBJ1-5. The sample comprised blood T cells: a sorted CD56 or NKG2C T cell subset, CD4+ or CD8+ T cells, or bulk PBMC T cells (not recorded which). This CDR3 is CASSKTDSNQPQHF.